One sample yielded the 21 T cell receptor beta chains listed below, sequenced in a study of shared clonotypes between healthy human individuals. Using immunoSEQ multiplex PCR, the repertoire was profiled, and TCRdb retains in-frame clones only, with some absent. This table holds more than 1,200,000 clones, approximately 98.5% found once. The sample taken for sequencing was naive CD4+ T cells sorted from blood. Documented subset: CD45RA+ positively selected. The source is a man aged 25 to 40 in good health.

The chain recombines TRBV6-6 with TRBJ2-3; 10 nucleotides agree with TRBD2. Trimming removed 1 base from V and 5 bases from J; junction bases left unmatched: 6. The CDR3 contains 16 residues. Per the germline V gene, CDR1 is MNHNY and CDR2 is SVGAGI (reference sequence). The CDR3 region has the DNA TGTGCCAGCAGTTACTGGCTAGCGGGAGACAGAGATACGCAGTATTTT. The encoded protein is CASSYWLAGDRDTQYF.

The gene calls are TRBV28 and TRBJ2-3, with D perhaps TRBD1 or TRBD2 (5 bases each). Trimming left V 5 bases short and J 3 bases short, with 15 bases between. The CDR3 is 15 residues long. Germline V gives CDR1 MDHEN, CDR2 SYDVKM. This chain's CDR3 is CASSPQGEGTDTQYF. The CDR3 DNA reads TGTGCCAGCAGTCCCCAGGGTGAGGGGACAGATACGCAGTATTTT. The whole variable domain, filled in from reference TRBV28 and TRBJ2-3, reads DVKVTQSSRYLVKRTGEKVFLECVQDMDHENMFWYRQDPGLGLRLIYFSYDVKMKEKGDIPEGYSVSREKKERFSLILESASTNQTSMYLCASSPQGEGTDTQYFGPGTRLTVL.

This chain joins TRBV28 and TRBJ2-7; no clear D. Germline CDR1 reads MDHEN; CDR2 reads SYDVKM. V was clipped by 8 bases and J by 3 bases, with 14 bases between them. CDR3 length equals 13 residues. The CDR3 DNA reads TGTGCCAGCTCGGAAGGTCCCCTCTACGAGCAGTACTTC. Translated, it gives CASSEGPLYEQYF.

This clone was seen only once. The rearrangement joins TRBV6-5 to TRBJ2-2; D is ambiguous. The germline V and J ends were trimmed by 2 bases and 4 bases, with 5 bases remaining between them. This CDR3 comprises 13 residues. Germline CDR1 MNHEY, CDR2 SVGAGI. Here the CDR3 DNA reads TGTGCCAGCAGTTACAGGAGCACCGGGGAGCTGTTTTTT. It specifies CASSYRSTGELFF.

The chain couples TRBV15 to TRBJ1-4, with D possibly TRBD1 on 5 matching bases. V was clipped by 3 bases and J by 1 base, with 18 bases between them. The germline CDR1 and CDR2 sequences are LNHNV and YYDKDF (reference sequence). The CDR3 length is 18 residues. The CDR3 loop is CATSRGPNWGRTNEKLFF. The CDR3, as DNA: TGTGCCACCAGCAGGGGACCTAATTGGGGGAGAACTAATGAAAAACTGTTTTTT.

The chain links TRBV5-1 to TRBJ2-7; D gene unclear. The germline V gene encodes CDR1 SGHRS and CDR2 YFSETQ. The CDR3 is 16 residues long. The germline V and J ends were trimmed by 0 bases and 6 bases, with 19 bases remaining between them. The CDR3 loop reads CASSLVPPDSSVEQYF. The CDR3 DNA follows: TGCGCCAGCAGCTTGGTCCCCCCCGATTCGTCGGTCGAGCAGTACTTC.

This clone came up once. The chain recombines TRBV9 with TRBJ2-1; perhaps TRBD1 as D (5 bases). This CDR3 comprises 14 residues. CDR1 and CDR2 (germline): SGDLS, YYNGEE. Trimming left V 4 bases short and J 7 bases short, with 15 bases between. This CDR3 is CASSSASKGNEQFF. As DNA, the CDR3 is TGTGCCAGCAGCTCAGCGTCGAAGGGGAATGAGCAGTTCTTC.

The gene calls are TRBV4-3 and TRBJ1-2; D is possibly TRBD1 (6 bases). Trimming shortened V by 0 bases and J by 7 bases, and 21 bases separated the two germline ends. The CDR3 is 17 residues long. Germline V gene sequence: CDR1 LGHNA, CDR2 YSLEER. CDR3 sequence (DNA): TGCGCCAGCAGCCAAGAACCTCAAATAGGGGGATCCTTTGGCTACACCTTC. Protein sequence: CASSQEPQIGGSFGYTF.

The chain recombines TRBV27 with TRBJ1-5; D gene uncertain. Trimming took off 2 bases at V and 2 bases at J, with 10 bases between the two ends. The CDR3 extends over 15 amino acids. Germline-derived CDR1 and CDR2 are MNHEY and SMNVEV (reference sequence). DNA for the CDR3: TGTGCCAGCAGTTTAGGGGTTGGCGGCAATCAGCCCCAGCATTTT. It yields the protein CASSLGVGGNQPQHF.

This clone was counted once. V is TRBV7-9 and J is TRBJ1-1; a weak D match, TRBD1 (5 bases). Germline V lookup: CDR1 SEHNR, CDR2 FQNEAQ (reference sequence). CDR3 length: 13 residues. Trimming left V 6 bases short and J 1 base short, with 9 bases between. The CDR3 is CASSQGGNTEAFF. The CDR3 region has the DNA TGTGCCAGCAGTCAGGGTGGGAACACTGAAGCTTTCTTT.

V is TRBV15 and J is TRBJ2-7; TRBD1 matches at 7 bases. Germline V lookup: CDR1 LNHNV, CDR2 YYDKDF (reference sequence). This CDR3 has 14 amino acids. The V segment lost 6 bases and the J segment 0 bases; nucleotides outside the gene matches: 5. This CDR3 is CATSSGGFSYEQYF. The CDR3 DNA follows: TGTGCCACCAGTTCAGGGGGATTCTCCTACGAGCAGTACTTC.

The chain links TRBV7-9 to TRBJ1-2; D remains ambiguous. Germline CDR1 SEHNR, CDR2 FQNEAQ (reference sequence). Trimming took 1 base from V and 8 from J, leaving 5 bases between them. The CDR3 has 11 residues. The CDR3 bases are TGTGCCAGCAGCTTAGTGGCCGGCTACACCTTC. Protein sequence: CASSLVAGYTF.

This rearrangement joins TRBV2 to TRBJ2-6, with 7 bases matching TRBD1. The trim removed 8 bases at V and 6 bases at J, leaving 4 bases unmatched. This CDR3 comprises 13 residues. CDR1 is SNHLY and CDR2 is FYNNEI in the germline V gene. The DNA for the CDR3 is TGTGCCAGCGGGACAGTTGAGGCCAACGTCCTGACTTTC. It codes for CASGTVEANVLTF.

The chain employs TRBV11-2 and TRBJ2-4, with 9 bases lining up with TRBD1. J was trimmed by 0 bases and V by 1 base; bases with no gene match: 7. The germline CDR1 and CDR2 sequences are SGHAT and FQNNGV. The CDR3 spans 18 residues. The CDR3: CASSLGQGGWIAKNIQYF. The CDR3 DNA sequence: TGTGCCAGCAGCTTAGGACAGGGGGGGTGGATAGCCAAAAACATTCAGTACTTC.

As concerns this clone: Different DNA sequences within this sample yield the same CDR3. The V and J genes are TRBV11-2 and TRBJ2-2; D is possibly TRBD2 (6 bases). V lost 1 base to trimming and J lost 2 bases, with 8 bases between them. CDR3 length: 15 residues. CDR1 and CDR2 from the germline V gene are SGHAT and FQNNGV. The CDR3 nucleotides are TGTGCCAGCAGCTTAGTTAGCGGAAACACCGGGGAGCTGTTTTTT. It translates to CASSLVSGNTGELFF.

The J gene is TRBJ2-3, the V gene TRBV11-2; D gene unclear. Looked up from germline, CDR1 is SGHAT and CDR2 is FQNNGV. There are 15 residues in the CDR3. V lost 5 bases and J 0 bases, leaving 12 bases between the germline ends. The CDR3 bases are TGTGCCAGCAGCAAGCTAGGCGGTAGCACAGATACGCAGTATTTT. Its translation is CASSKLGGSTDTQYF.

The rearrangement links TRBV15 to TRBJ2-5, with D unresolved. V was pared by 0 bases and J by 5 bases, with 16 bases between. Germline lookup yields CDR1 LNHNV and CDR2 YYDKDF (reference sequence). The CDR3 has 16 residues. The CDR3 here is CATSRDAPAARETQYF. The CDR3 coding sequence is TGTGCCACCAGCAGAGATGCCCCCGCGGCTCGGGAGACCCAGTACTTC.

The V gene is TRBV7-8, the J gene TRBJ2-7; a possible D gene is TRBD2 (6 bases). Germline V CDR1 and CDR2: SGHVS, FQNEAQ. V lost 5 bases, J lost 4 bases, and 15 bases lay in between. The CDR3 loop spans 14 amino acids. In nucleotides, the CDR3 is TGTGCCAGCAGCCTCTCGGAGGGCCGGTACGAGCAGTACTTC. Translating gives CASSLSEGRYEQYF.

This chain joins TRBV5-1 and TRBJ1-1, with TRBD1 as a possible D gene (5 bases). V lost 5 bases, J lost 1 base, and 12 bases lay in between. Germline loops: CDR1 SGHRS, CDR2 YFSETQ. The CDR3 totals 14 residues. This CDR3 is CASRPDNSNTEAFF. The CDR3 DNA sequence: TGCGCCAGCAGGCCGGACAATTCGAACACTGAAGCTTTCTTT. Full variable domain (rest looked up from reference TRBV5-1 and TRBJ1-1): KAGVTQTPRYLIKTRGQQVTLSCSPISGHRSVSWYQQTPGQGLQFLFEYFSETQRNKGNFPGRFSGRQFSNSRSEMNVSTLELGDSALYLCASRPDNSNTEAFFGQGTRLTVV.

The chain combines TRBV9 with TRBJ2-2; TRBD1 is a possible D gene (5 bases). The germline V and J ends were trimmed by 1 base and 7 bases, with 11 bases remaining between them. Germline V lookup: CDR1 SGDLS, CDR2 YYNGEE. The CDR3 sequence is 14 residues long. The CDR3 spells CASSVQGVGGELFF. CDR3 in DNA: TGTGCCAGCAGCGTACAGGGCGTGGGCGGGGAGCTGTTTTTT.

This clone was found once. This rearrangement joins TRBV18 to TRBJ2-1; D remains ambiguous. Germline assignment: CDR1 KGHSH and CDR2 LQKENI. The CDR3 is 11 residues long. V was cut by 6 bases and J by 10 bases, with 10 bases left in between. CDR3 amino acids: CASSPQEEQFF. CDR3 in DNA: TGTGCCAGCTCCCCTCAGGAGGAGCAGTTCTTC.